This is a list of T cell receptor beta chains from one sample in a study of radiation and T cells in renal cell carcinoma. Clones were sequenced by immunoSEQ multiplex PCR, and TCRdb holds only the in-frame ones, with some missing. The table includes 10,000 to 12,000 clones, 58% detected once. The input for sequencing was tumor tissue, taken from a patient whose treatment was nephrectomy without radiotherapy. These receptors originate from a man between 35 and 55 years old with renal cell carcinoma. Both conserved end residues are part of each CDR3. The D gene is left open where the match is weak. Size values are once, few and many counts, or a class for expanded clones, and some rows have none.

D: .
size: .
V: TRBV30
J: TRBJ2-5
DNA: TGTGCCTGGAGTGGGGGGGGCGCGGAGACCCAGTACTTC
CDR3: CAWSGGGAETQYF

D: .
size: .
V: TRBV19
J: TRBJ1-1
DNA: TGTGCCAGTAGTATGAGGGGCGTCTCATCCCCGAACACTGAAGCTTTCTTT
CDR3: CASSMRGVSSPNTEAFF

D: TRBD1
size: once
V: TRBV28
J: TRBJ2-5
DNA: TGTGCCAGCAGCCCCACCACAGGGGGCCAAGAGACCCAGTACTTC
CDR3: CASSPTTGGQETQYF

D: .
size: .
V: TRBV27
J: TRBJ2-3
DNA: TGTGCCAGCAGTTTATTACAGCCCCAACGAAGAAAGCCAGATACGCAGTATTTT
CDR3: CASSLLQPQRRKPDTQYF

D: .
size: .
V: TRBV15
J: TRBJ2-3
DNA: TGTGCCACCAGCAGAGACAGGACTACCAGAAAGTTT
CDR3: CATSRDRTTRKF

D: TRBD1
size: .
V: TRBV2
J: TRBJ1-5
DNA: TGTGCCAGCTCCGGGACAGGGATTACTCAGCCCCAGCATTTT
CDR3: CASSGTGITQPQHF

D: .
size: .
V: TRBV2
J: TRBJ1-2
DNA: TGTGCCAGCAGTAAGATGGATGGGGGCGGCTATGGCTACACCTTC
CDR3: CASSKMDGGGYGYTF

D: .
size: once
V: TRBV30
J: TRBJ2-5
DNA: TGTGCCTGGAGCCATGCGGGTCGGGGCGGGACCCAGTACTTC
CDR3: CAWSHAGRGGTQYF

D: .
size: .
V: TRBV19
J: TRBJ1-5
DNA: TGTGCCTCCAGTTCTGGCAATCAGCCCCAGCATTTT
CDR3: CASSSGNQPQHF

D: .
size: few
V: TRBV12-1
J: TRBJ2-2
DNA: TGTGCCAGCAGCTTGAGTGGGAGTCGTGGCACCGGGGAGCTGTTTTTT
CDR3: CASSLSGSRGTGELFF

D: TRBD2
size: .
V: TRBV18
J: TRBJ2-2
DNA: TGTGCCAGCTCACCACCGGGACTAGTCGACACCGGGGAGCTGTTTTTT
CDR3: CASSPPGLVDTGELFF

D: TRBD2
size: .
V: TRBV4-3
J: TRBJ2-3
DNA: TGCGCCAGCAGCCAAGGGGCTAGCGGCAGCACAGATACGCAGTATTTT
CDR3: CASSQGASGSTDTQYF

D: .
size: few
V: TRBV12-5
J: TRBJ2-1
DNA: TGTGCTAGTGGTTTGAGGGCGGCCTCCTACAATGAGCAGTTCTTC
CDR3: CASGLRAASYNEQFF

D: TRBD2
size: .
V: TRBV6-5
J: TRBJ2-3
DNA: TGTGCCAGCAGCAAAGGCGGCGGGAGGACAGATACGCAGTATTTT
CDR3: CASSKGGGRTDTQYF

D: .
size: .
V: TRBV2
J: TRBJ1-4
DNA: TGTGCCAGCAGGGGGGGGCCCGGGGATCCAACTAATGAAAAACTGTTTTTT
CDR3: CASRGGPGDPTNEKLFF

D: TRBD2
size: .
V: TRBV7-2
J: TRBJ2-7
DNA: TGTGCCAGCAGCTTAGAGGGTAGCGGGTACTACGAGCAGTACTTC
CDR3: CASSLEGSGYYEQYF

D: .
size: .
V: TRBV7-9
J: TRBJ1-2
DNA: TGTGCCAGCAGCCCTACCGGCACGGGGTATGGCTACACCTTC
CDR3: CASSPTGTGYGYTF

D: TRBD2
size: .
V: TRBV5-6
J: TRBJ2-3
DNA: TGTGCCAGCGACCTAGCGGGTGCCACAGATACGCAGTATTTT
CDR3: CASDLAGATDTQYF

D: .
size: .
V: TRBV29-1
J: TRBJ2-2
DNA: TGCAGCGTTGAAGAAGGGGGGGCGAACACCGGGGAGCTGTTTTTT
CDR3: CSVEEGGANTGELFF

D: .
size: .
V: TRBV11-2
J: TRBJ2-5
DNA: TGTGCCAGCAGCTTAGACGGGGAGACCCAGTACTTC
CDR3: CASSLDGETQYF

D: TRBD1
size: .
V: TRBV6-5
J: TRBJ1-4
DNA: TGTGCCAGCAGTTACTCGGGACAGCCTAATGAAAAACTGTTTTTT
CDR3: CASSYSGQPNEKLFF

D: .
size: .
V: TRBV19
J: TRBJ2-5
DNA: TGTGCCAGTAGCCTAAATAGCGGTGAGGGAGAGACCCAGTACTTC
CDR3: CASSLNSGEGETQYF

D: .
size: .
V: TRBV28
J: TRBJ1-5
DNA: TGTGCCAGCAGCCGCGGGGGGCGGGATAGCAATCAGCCCCAGCATTTT
CDR3: CASSRGGRDSNQPQHF

D: .
size: .
V: TRBV30
J: TRBJ2-1
DNA: TGTGCCTGGTCTTGGACAGCCAAGCACAATGAGCAGTTCTTC
CDR3: CAWSWTAKHNEQFF

D: .
size: .
V: TRBV7-9
J: TRBJ2-1
DNA: TGTGCCAGCAGCTTATATGGGGGTAATGAGCAGTTCTTC
CDR3: CASSLYGGNEQFF

D: .
size: few
V: TRBV5-4
J: TRBJ2-7
DNA: TGTGCCAGCAGCACCGGGGGAGGGGGCGGCTACGAGCAGTACTTC
CDR3: CASSTGGGGGYEQYF

D: .
size: .
V: TRBV10-3
J: TRBJ1-2
DNA: TGTGCCACCTCGACAGGCTTCTATGGCTACACCTTC
CDR3: CATSTGFYGYTF

D: TRBD1
size: .
V: TRBV6-5
J: TRBJ1-2
DNA: TGTGCCAGCAGTTTTCTGGGACAGGCCTATGGCTACACCTTC
CDR3: CASSFLGQAYGYTF

D: .
size: .
V: TRBV10-1
J: TRBJ1-5
DNA: TGCGCCAGCAGTGGAGGACAGTTATCAGCCCAGCATTTT
CDR3: CASSGGQLSAQHF

D: TRBD1
size: .
V: TRBV7-7
J: TRBJ2-7
DNA: TGTGCTAGCAGCTTTTGGGACAGTCCCTACGAGCAGTACTTC
CDR3: CASSFWDSPYEQYF

D: .
size: .
V: TRBV6-5
J: TRBJ1-1
DNA: TGTGCCAGCAGTGAAGGGGCCCGTCCTGAAGCTTTCTTT
CDR3: CASSEGARPEAFF

D: .
size: .
V: TRBV5-6
J: TRBJ1-5
DNA: TGTGCCAGCAGCTCCGGGGGCAGCAATCAGCCCCAGCATTTT
CDR3: CASSSGGSNQPQHF